This TCR beta chain stems from a study of radiation and T cells in renal cell carcinoma. Overall study context: Nephrectomy followed 15 Gy stereotactic body radiation by 4 weeks.

The time point is: blood 2 weeks post-SBRT. Treatment of the sample: 15 Gy SBRT to primary tumor, nephrectomy 4 weeks later. V shed 7 bases and J shed 11 bases, with 24 bases lying between them. The CDR3 is made up of 14 amino acids. The germline gives CDR1 SGHRS, CDR2 YFSETQ. General study findings and limits: Without pretreatment biopsies, baseline tumor clonotype presence was undetermined. Top tumor clonotypes rose in blood 2 weeks post-radiation, then contracted.

The assay was immunoSEQ multiplex PCR, and TCRdb's table has in-frame clones only and misses some. This sample carries about 130,000 clones, around 89% of them seen once, and the ten largest clones take 4.5% to 7.5%. In regard to this clone: Antigen: not known.

Material: blood, obtained from a patient whose treatment included radiotherapy and nephrectomy. The chain employs TRBV5-1 and TRBJ1-1; maybe TRBD1 (5 bases). The TCR sequence derives from a woman between 65 and 79 years old with renal cell carcinoma. As DNA, the CDR3 is TGCGCCAGCGGCAGGGACGTGGGGGAGGTCGAGGCTTTCTTT. Translating gives CASGRDVGEVEAFF.